This T cell receptor (beta chain) is from a study of blood T cell repertoires in COVID-19. The protocol was immunoSEQ multiplex PCR, while the TCRdb copy is restricted to in-frame clones and leaves out a portion. The sample has roughly 170,000 clones; roughly 80% are singletons. Germline V gene lookup returns CDR1 LNHDA and CDR2 SQIVND (reference sequence). CDR3 length: 14 amino acids. Trimming cost V 3 bases and J 0 bases, with 6 bases left between them. Many counts were recorded for this clone. Sequencing used PBMCs or T cells enriched from blood (not recorded which). The V and J genes are TRBV19 and TRBJ2-1; D uncertain. The TCR sequence derives from a woman aged 45-65 years who had recovered from COVID-19. The CDR3 sequence is CASSMPSSYNEQFF. CDR3 nucleotide sequence: TGTGCCAGTAGTATGCCGAGCTCCTACAATGAGCAGTTCTTC.